Shown below are 25 T cell receptor beta chains from a single sample sequenced in a study of control samples from healthy donors and cancer patients. Using immunoSEQ multiplex PCR, the repertoire was profiled, and TCRdb retains in-frame clones only, with some absent. The sample lists about 75,000 clones, 75% to 90% occurring once. The sequencing input was blood. The receptor source for this set is a man aged 45-60 years in good health.

This clone was observed once. The chain recombines TRBV10-3 with TRBJ2-3; no reliable D call. V was trimmed by 4 bases and J by 4 bases, leaving 9 bases between them. In germline, CDR1 is ENHRY, CDR2 SYGVKD. The CDR3 consists of 13 residues. CDR3 coding DNA: TGTGCCATCAGTGGGGCAGAGGCAGATACGCAGTATTTT. Translating gives CAISGAEADTQYF.

The rearrangement joins TRBV27 to TRBJ2-7; tentative D call: TRBD2 (6 bases). The CDR3 extends over 12 amino acids. V was shortened by 6 bases and J by 6 bases, with 12 bases between the two germline ends. Germline CDR1 and CDR2: MNHEY and SMNVEV (reference sequence). The CDR3 reads CASSRPRGEQYF. The CDR3 DNA follows: TGTGCCAGCAGCCGACCGCGGGGCGAGCAGTACTTC.

CDR3 DNA sequence: TGTGCCAGCAGAGGCGGCAGGGGGCACGTCTACGAGCAGTACTTC. This encodes CASRGGRGHVYEQYF. This chain uses TRBV21-1 with TRBJ2-7; the DNA was not compared with TRBD1, the D call given in the table. TRBV21-1 is recorded as a pseudogene. The CDR3 length is 15 residues.

This chain connects TRBV5-6 to TRBJ1-5; 10 bases match TRBD1. The V gene end was trimmed by 4 bases and the J gene end by 3 bases; junction bases not matched to a gene: 4. Germline CDR1 and CDR2: SGHDT and YYEEEE. This CDR3 spans 15 amino acids. The CDR3, as DNA: TGTGCCAGCAGCCCTGGGACAGGGGACAATCAGCCCCAGCATTTT. The encoded protein is CASSPGTGDNQPQHF.

The chain couples TRBV7-2 to TRBJ2-7; D is unresolved. From germline, CDR1 is SGHTA and CDR2 FQGNSA. The V end was cut by 3 bases, the J end by 2 bases, with 11 bases between. The CDR3 has 14 amino acids. For the CDR3, the DNA is TGTGCCAGCAGCTTTACGGTGTCGACCTACGAGCAGTACTTC. It codes for CASSFTVSTYEQYF.

The chain combines TRBV5-1 with TRBJ2-2, with 7 positions matching TRBD1. This CDR3 comprises 15 residues. Germline CDR1 and CDR2: SGHRS and YFSETQ. Trimming cost V 4 bases and J 1 base; bases outside gene matches: 4. This chain's CDR3 is CASSPGTVNTGELFF. DNA of the CDR3: TGCGCCAGCAGCCCCGGGACAGTGAACACCGGGGAGCTGTTTTTT.

V gene TRBV18 combines with J gene TRBJ2-2; D is possibly TRBD1 or TRBD2 (5 bases each). Germline assignment: CDR1 KGHSH and CDR2 LQKENI. The CDR3 totals 14 residues. Trimming shortened V by 1 base and J by 4 bases, and 7 bases separated the two germline ends. The DNA for the CDR3 is TGTGCCAGCTCACCACAGGGGAGCACCGGGGAGCTGTTTTTT. Translating it yields CASSPQGSTGELFF.

V and J are TRBV3-1 (or the pseudogene TRBV3-2) and TRBJ2-3; D remains ambiguous. Germline values: CDR1 LGHDT, CDR2 YNNKEL (reference sequence). This CDR3 spans 12 amino acids. V was clipped by 7 bases and J by 0 bases, with 5 bases between them. CDR3 DNA: TGTGCCAGCAAACCTAGCACAGATACGCAGTATTTT. Translation: CASKPSTDTQYF.

The V call is TRBV3-1 (or the pseudogene TRBV3-2), the J call TRBJ1-5; D might be TRBD1 (5 bases). Trimming shortened V by 4 bases and J by 6 bases, and 13 bases separated the two germline ends. CDR1 is LGHDT, CDR2 YNNKEL, per germline (reference sequence). The CDR3 extends over 14 amino acids. The DNA of the CDR3 is TGTGCCAGCAGCCCCTCAGGGACGGTTCAGCCCCAGCATTTT. Translation: CASSPSGTVQPQHF.

The chain carries TRBV6-6 and TRBJ1-5; D may be TRBD1 (6 bases). V lost 6 bases to trimming and J lost 2 bases, with 14 bases between them. This CDR3 has 15 residues. Germline V gene data show CDR1 as MNHNY and CDR2 as SVGAGI (reference sequence). CDR3 residues: CASREQGGGNQPQHF. The CDR3 bases are TGTGCCAGCAGGGAACAGGGTGGGGGCAATCAGCCCCAGCATTTT.

V and J are TRBV21-1 and TRBJ2-5; the D call TRBD1 from the table was never checked on the DNA. TRBV21-1 is assigned pseudogene status. The CDR3 is 14 residues long. The CDR3 coding sequence is TGTGCCAGCAGCAAGACTACAGGGGGAGAGACCCAGTACTTC. Protein: CASSKTTGGETQYF.

This chain links TRBV11-3 with TRBJ2-1; D ambiguous. Germline V gives CDR1 SGHNT, CDR2 YENEEA. The CDR3 consists of 12 residues. Trimming removed 1 base from V and 7 bases from J, with 5 bases in between. In nucleotides, the CDR3 is TGTGCCAGCAGCTTAGGAAGGAATGAGCAGTTCTTC. It is translated as CASSLGRNEQFF.

The chain uses TRBV11-2 and TRBJ1-1; D unresolved. The V and J ends lost 5 bases and 1 base respectively, with 14 bases between them. There are 15 residues in the CDR3. The germline CDR1 and CDR2 sequences are SGHAT and FQNNGV. The CDR3 reads CASSPQIAGNTEAFF. In DNA, the CDR3 is TGTGCCAGCAGCCCACAGATCGCCGGGAACACTGAAGCTTTCTTT.

This clone was detected once. The V and J genes are TRBV6-5 and TRBJ1-1; TRBD1 aligns across 7 bases. Per the germline V gene, CDR1 is MNHEY and CDR2 is SVGAGI. V was clipped by 9 bases and J by 4 bases; unmatched bases: 5. The CDR3 sequence is 12 residues long. CDR3 residues: CASGHRGTEAFF. In DNA, the CDR3 is TGTGCCAGTGGTCACAGGGGCACTGAAGCTTTCTTT.

V and J are TRBV14 and TRBJ2-5; a possible D gene is TRBD2 (5 bases). With 2 bases removed from V and 7 bases from J, the gap between germline ends came to 11 bases. The CDR3 loop spans 13 amino acids. Germline V CDR1 and CDR2: SGHDN, FVKESK. The CDR3 bases are TGTGCCAGCAGCCAACAACACCGGGGGACCCAGTACTTC. It encodes CASSQQHRGTQYF.

This clone was counted a few times. V usage is TRBV5-5 and J usage is TRBJ2-7; possible D gene TRBD1, 6 bases. V was cut by 0 bases and J by 4 bases, with 20 bases left in between. The CDR3 spans 17 residues. Germline loops: CDR1 SGHKS, CDR2 YYEKEE (reference sequence). The CDR3 reads CASSLENLVRGRYEQYF. In DNA, the CDR3 is TGTGCCAGCAGCTTGGAAAATTTGGTCAGGGGTCGGTACGAGCAGTACTTC.

The rearrangement links TRBV5-1 to TRBJ2-1, with 8 bases aligning to TRBD2. The CDR3 length is 14 residues. After removal of 4 bases from V and 4 bases from J, the junction contained 4 bases not matched to a gene. The germline gives CDR1 SGHRS, CDR2 YFSETQ. Here the CDR3 DNA reads TGCGCCAGCAGCGCCGGGACTAGGTACAATGAGCAGTTCTTC. This gives the protein CASSAGTRYNEQFF.

V is TRBV11-1 and J is TRBJ2-3; 10 bases are shared with TRBD1. Germline trimming cut 5 bases from V and 2 bases from J; bases unmatched to any gene: 4. The CDR3 loop spans 15 amino acids. Germline V CDR1 and CDR2: SGHAT, FQDESV (reference sequence). CDR3 sequence (DNA): TGTGCCAGCAGCCGACAGGGGGCAACCACAGATACGCAGTATTTT. It yields the protein CASSRQGATTDTQYF.

This clone has just a few counts. The gene calls are TRBV10-3 and TRBJ2-3; D call uncertain. CDR1 is ENHRY and CDR2 is SYGVKD in the germline V gene. This CDR3 is 14 amino acids long. V dropped 4 bases and J dropped 6 bases, with 14 bases sitting between them. The DNA of the CDR3 is TGTGCCATCAGTGGATCCCCAGGTCCCGATACGCAGTATTTT. This gives the protein CAISGSPGPDTQYF.

This chain links TRBV5-1 with TRBJ2-1; 8 positions agree with TRBD2. There are 15 residues in the CDR3. CDR1 and CDR2 from the germline V gene are SGHRS and YFSETQ. J lost 8 bases, V lost 0 bases, and 7 bases had no gene match. CDR3 nucleotide sequence: TGCGCCAGCAGCTTGGCGGGAGGGCCCCGGGATGAGCAGTTCTTC. Amino acid sequence: CASSLAGGPRDEQFF.

This chain uses TRBV11-3 with TRBJ2-1; 9 nucleotides line up with TRBD1. V shed 5 bases and J 13 bases; nucleotides not matched to a gene: 9. CDR1 and CDR2 (germline): SGHNT, YENEEA. The CDR3 runs to 13 residues. DNA of the CDR3: TGTGCCAGCAGCCGGGACAGGGAATCGTACCAGTTCTTC. It codes for CASSRDRESYQFF.

The V gene is TRBV6-6, the J gene TRBJ1-1; the match to TRBD1 covers 8 bases. CDR1 and CDR2 (germline): MNHNY, SVGAGI (reference sequence). V lost 6 bases to trimming and J lost 4 bases; unmatched junction nucleotides: 7. The CDR3 length is 14 residues. CDR3 nucleotide sequence: TGTGCCAGCAGCCCCGGGACAGGATCCACTGAAGCTTTCTTT. Translated, it gives CASSPGTGSTEAFF.

The rearrangement uses TRBV9 and TRBJ2-2; 9 bases match TRBD2. The trim removed 3 bases at V and 7 bases at J, leaving 10 bases unmatched. CDR3 length equals 16 residues. CDR1 and CDR2 (germline): SGDLS, YYNGEE. In DNA, the CDR3 is TGTGCCAGCAGCGGCCCGGGACTAGCCGTTCACGGGGAGCTGTTTTTT. This gives the protein CASSGPGLAVHGELFF.

The chain employs TRBV9 and TRBJ2-1, with 10 bases aligning to TRBD2. Germline V gene sequence: CDR1 SGDLS, CDR2 YYNGEE. CDR3 size: 16 residues. Losses at the gene ends were 0 bases for V and 8 bases for J; bases not matched to a gene: 8. The CDR3 coding sequence is TGTGCCAGCAGCGTAGCGGCTAGCGGGAGTAGGTATGAGCAGTTCTTC. Its translation is CASSVAASGSRYEQFF.

V is TRBV12-3 or TRBV12-4 and J is TRBJ2-1; the D gene is possibly TRBD1 (6 bases). The CDR3 is 13 residues long. V was clipped by 5 bases and J by 9 bases, with 14 bases between them. The CDR3 nucleotides are TGTGCCAGCAGTACCAACAGGGCCCTTGAGCAGTTCTTC. Its protein product is CASSTNRALEQFF.